The next 26 T cell receptor beta chains were all read from a single sample in a study of T cell responses to AZD1222 COVID-19 vaccine. Method: immunoSEQ multiplex PCR; TCRdb's copy keeps in-frame clones and lacks some. The data show over 150,000 clones, with less than 95% seen just once and roughly 1.6% held by the top ten. This material consisted of peripheral blood, taken on day 0 of AZD1222 vaccination. These receptors were obtained from an adult in good health.

This clone came up once. This chain links TRBV29-1 with TRBJ1-1; no reliable D call. The germline gives CDR1 SQVTM, CDR2 ANQGSEA. The length of the CDR3 is 13 residues. Trimming took off 5 bases at V and 1 base at J, with 11 bases between the two ends. The CDR3: CSVSLSGNTEAFF. The CDR3 DNA is TGCAGCGTTAGTTTATCGGGGAACACTGAAGCTTTCTTT.

The CDR3 DNA reads as TGCAGCGTTGAAGGGAACAGGGTGGTGAACACTGAAGCTTTCTTT. This codes for CSVEGNRVVNTEAFF. This rearrangement joins TRBV29-1 to TRBJ1-1; possible D gene TRBD1, 6 bases. CDR1 and CDR2 from the germline V gene are SQVTM and ANQGSEA. The ends were cut back, 1 base at V and 0 bases at J, with 12 bases in the middle. The CDR3 sequence is 15 residues long.

This clone has just one count. J is TRBJ1-6 and V is TRBV5-6; no definite D call. Germline assignment: CDR1 SGHDT and CDR2 YYEEEE. The CDR3 covers 14 residues. The V and J ends lost 1 base and 3 bases respectively, with 5 bases between them. The CDR3 loop is CASSLTDYNSPLHF. The CDR3 DNA reads TGTGCCAGCAGCTTGACAGACTATAATTCACCCCTCCACTTT.

The chain employs TRBV7-8 and TRBJ2-7; D remains ambiguous. Germline values: CDR1 SGHVS, CDR2 FQNEAQ. The CDR3 spans 12 residues. V was trimmed by 5 bases and J by 4 bases, leaving 9 bases between them. The CDR3, as DNA: TGTGCCAGCAGCCGTCCGGGTTACGAGCAGTACTTC. This codes for CASSRPGYEQYF.

This chain uses TRBV11-3 with TRBJ2-2; possibly TRBD1 for D (5 bases). CDR3 length equals 16 residues. With 3 bases removed from V and 3 bases from J, the gap between germline ends came to 14 bases. Germline-derived CDR1 and CDR2 are SGHNT and YENEEA. The CDR3 region is CASSFNVDSYTGELFF. CDR3 sequence (DNA): TGTGCCAGCAGCTTCAATGTTGACAGTTACACCGGGGAGCTGTTTTTT.

V is TRBV12-3 or TRBV12-4 and J is TRBJ1-2; D gene uncertain. Trimming took off 6 bases at V and 2 bases at J, with 7 bases between the two ends. The CDR3 length is 12 residues. CDR3 nucleotides: TGTGCCAGCAGCCCAGAAAACTATGGCTACACCTTC. Protein: CASSPENYGYTF.

V is TRBV18 and J is TRBJ2-4, with D unresolved. Germline values: CDR1 KGHSH, CDR2 LQKENI. V gave up 1 base and J gave up 3 bases, with 16 bases separating them. CDR3 length: 17 residues. The CDR3 coding sequence is TGTGCCAGCTCACCACTCGGTACAGTAGAACGCAAAAACATTCAGTACTTC. This gives the protein CASSPLGTVERKNIQYF.

The rearrangement links TRBV21-1 to TRBJ2-7; the D call in the table, TRBD2, was not verified against the DNA. TRBV21-1 is an annotated pseudogene. This CDR3 spans 17 amino acids. The CDR3 sequence: CASSKALPGEGSYEQYF. The CDR3 DNA reads TGTGCCAGCAGCAAAGCGCTTCCAGGGGAGGGTTCCTACGAGCAGTACTTC.

This clone was seen just once. This chain uses TRBV4-1 with TRBJ1-2; TRBD1 agrees at 7 bases. Germline CDR1 is MGHRA and CDR2 is YSYEKL. The CDR3 has 16 residues. The V segment lost 2 bases and the J segment 5 bases; nucleotides outside the gene matches: 11. The CDR3 bases are TGCGCCAGCAGCCAAACTGACAGGGAATATGGGTATGGCTACACCTTC. Encoded protein: CASSQTDREYGYGYTF.

V and J are TRBV7-2 and TRBJ1-5; D may be TRBD1 (5 bases). This CDR3 contains 13 residues. Germline CDR1 reads SGHTA; CDR2 reads FQGNSA. V was clipped by 4 bases and J by 4 bases, with 8 bases between them. The CDR3 protein is CASSSTGNQPQHF. DNA for the CDR3: TGTGCCAGCAGCTCCACAGGTAATCAGCCCCAGCATTTT.

This clone was recorded once. The gene calls are TRBV5-6 and TRBJ1-5; no definite D call. Per the germline V gene, CDR1 is SGHDT and CDR2 is YYEEEE. This CDR3 spans 16 amino acids. V lost 1 base, J lost 0 bases, and 11 bases lay in between. CDR3 sequence (DNA): TGTGCCAGCAGCTTGAATGGTGCAGTTAGCAATCAGCCCCAGCATTTT. Its protein is CASSLNGAVSNQPQHF.

The rearrangement joins TRBV28 to TRBJ1-1; D remains unclear. Trimming took 2 bases from V and 1 from J, leaving 2 bases between them. Germline V lookup: CDR1 MDHEN, CDR2 SYDVKM. CDR3 length equals 12 residues. The chain's CDR3 is CASSLPNTEAFF. DNA of the CDR3: TGTGCCAGCAGTTTACCGAACACTGAAGCTTTCTTT.

V is TRBV5-5 and J is TRBJ1-2; D is undetermined. Trimming stripped 1 base from V and 6 bases from J, with 13 bases between. Germline assignment: CDR1 SGHKS and CDR2 YYEKEE (reference sequence). The CDR3 length is 14 residues. The CDR3, as DNA: TGTGCCAGCAGCTTGTCCAGAGGGCTCGATGGCTACACCTTC. Translating gives CASSLSRGLDGYTF.

There are many counts of this clone. This CDR3 is CASSPEGETQYF. In DNA form, the CDR3 reads TGTGCCAGCAGCCCCGAGGGGGAGACCCAGTACTTC. The V and J genes are TRBV11-2 and TRBJ2-5; possibly TRBD1 or TRBD2 for D (5 bases each). The CDR3 contains 12 residues. From germline, CDR1 is SGHAT and CDR2 FQNNGV. Trimming shortened V by 5 bases and J by 5 bases, and 9 bases separated the two germline ends. The full variable domain, in which reference TRBV11-2 and TRBJ2-5 provide the parts outside the CDR3, is EAGVAQSPRYKIIEKRQSVAFWCNPISGHATLYWYQQILGQGPKLLIQFQNNGVVDDSQLPKDRFSAERLKGVDSTLKIQPAKLEDSAVYLCASSPEGETQYFGPGTRLLVL.

This clone was detected only once. The chain is built from TRBV4-1 and TRBJ2-6; D is undetermined. V lost 0 bases and J lost 4, with 7 bases in between. In germline, CDR1 is MGHRA, CDR2 YSYEKL. The CDR3 is 15 residues long. The CDR3 here is CASSQEGSGANVLTF. Here the CDR3 DNA reads TGCGCCAGCAGCCAAGAAGGGTCCGGGGCCAACGTCCTGACTTTC.

V and J are TRBV9 and TRBJ1-4; 7 positions agree with TRBD1. CDR1 and CDR2 (germline): SGDLS, YYNGEE. With 3 bases clipped from V and 8 bases from J, the junction kept 7 bases outside the gene matches. The CDR3 runs to 14 residues. Written as DNA, the CDR3 is TGTGCCAGCAGCGCTACTTCAGGGGGGGAAAAACTGTTTTTT. Encoded protein: CASSATSGGEKLFF.

The chain recombines TRBV6-5 with TRBJ1-2, with D perhaps matching TRBD1 (6 bases). The CDR3 length is 15 residues. Germline V gives CDR1 MNHEY, CDR2 SVGAGI. Trimming took off 4 bases at V and 6 bases at J, with 18 bases between the two ends. CDR3 amino acids: CASSSGGLAGNGYTF. CDR3 coding DNA: TGTGCCAGCAGTTCGGGGGGGCTGGCTGGGAATGGCTACACCTTC.

V and J are TRBV28 and TRBJ1-2; no reliable D call. This CDR3 has 13 residues. Germline CDR1 and CDR2: MDHEN and SYDVKM. V was cut by 8 bases and J by 0 bases, with 10 bases left in between. This chain's CDR3 is CASQDASNYGYTF. CDR3 coding DNA: TGTGCCAGCCAGGACGCGTCTAACTATGGCTACACCTTC.

The chain carries TRBV11-3 and TRBJ1-4, with 7 bases identical to TRBD1. V shed 4 bases, J shed 7 bases, and the junction held 0 bases outside the gene matches. The CDR3 sequence is 12 residues long. The germline gives CDR1 SGHNT, CDR2 YENEEA. CDR3 region: CASSYRGEKLFF. The CDR3 coding sequence is TGTGCCAGCAGCTACAGGGGTGAAAAACTGTTTTTT.

The CDR3 DNA follows: TGTGCCAGCATTGGGACTAGAGAAGGGGAGCAGTTCTTC. Protein product: CASIGTREGEQFF. This chain joins TRBV12-3 or TRBV12-4 and TRBJ2-1, with 8 bases that match TRBD2. The CDR3 totals 13 residues. The ends lost 7 bases at V and 10 bases at J; junction bases unmatched: 9.

The chain couples TRBV28 to TRBJ1-2; the D gene is possibly TRBD1 (6 bases). The germline gives CDR1 MDHEN, CDR2 SYDVKM. V lost 7 bases to trimming and J lost 8 bases, with 23 bases between them. The CDR3 contains 15 residues. The CDR3 DNA reads TGTGCCAGCAACAGCGGGGGGGCGAAGTCGCCCGGCTACACCTTC. This encodes CASNSGGAKSPGYTF.

The rearrangement links TRBV21-1 to TRBJ2-7; TRBD2 is the table's D call and was not checked against the DNA. TRBV21-1 is given as a pseudogene. This CDR3 spans 16 amino acids. The CDR3 reads CASSPTKLAGPYEQYF. The CDR3 coding sequence is TGTGCCAGCAGCCCTACCAAACTAGCGGGCCCCTACGAGCAGTACTTC.

The chain joins TRBV5-1 to TRBJ2-4; 7 bases fit TRBD1. Germline V gene sequence: CDR1 SGHRS, CDR2 YFSETQ. V was clipped by 0 bases and J by 1 base; unmatched bases: 7. The CDR3 has 17 amino acids. The chain's CDR3 is CASSLDPQGWAKNIQYF. In nucleotides, the CDR3 is TGCGCCAGCAGCTTGGACCCACAGGGGTGGGCCAAAAACATTCAGTACTTC. Full variable domain (outside the CDR3, taken from reference TRBV5-1 and TRBJ2-4): KAGVTQTPRYLIKTRGQQVTLSCSPISGHRSVSWYQQTPGQGLQFLFEYFSETQRNKGNFPGRFSGRQFSNSRSEMNVSTLELGDSALYLCASSLDPQGWAKNIQYFGAGTRLSVL.

The chain uses TRBV5-1 and TRBJ2-7, with TRBD1 matching over 9 bases. Per germline, CDR1 SGHRS and CDR2 YFSETQ. The CDR3 is 15 residues long. The V and J ends lost 3 bases and 3 bases, in that order; junction bases with no gene match: 7. The CDR3 spells CASSSDRGLFYEQYF. CDR3 bases: TGCGCCAGCAGCTCGGACAGGGGCCTTTTCTACGAGCAGTACTTC.

Only one count was recorded for this clone. The genes are TRBV7-9 and TRBJ2-7; 7 bases align to TRBD1. The CDR3 runs 14 residues. With V trimmed by 7 bases and J by 3 bases, 9 bases remained unmatched. CDR1 and CDR2 from the germline V gene are SEHNR and FQNEAQ (reference sequence). The CDR3 DNA reads as TGTGCCAGCACTACCGGGACAGCGATCTACGAGCAGTACTTC. Translation gives CASTTGTAIYEQYF.

The chain joins TRBV24-1 to TRBJ1-1; the D is unclear. V lost 5 bases and J 1 base, leaving 10 bases between the germline ends. CDR3 length equals 14 residues. CDR1 is KGHDR and CDR2 is SFDVKD in the germline V gene. Written as DNA, the CDR3 is TGTGCCACCAGTGTTGGAGGAGGGAACACTGAAGCTTTCTTT. Protein: CATSVGGGNTEAFF.